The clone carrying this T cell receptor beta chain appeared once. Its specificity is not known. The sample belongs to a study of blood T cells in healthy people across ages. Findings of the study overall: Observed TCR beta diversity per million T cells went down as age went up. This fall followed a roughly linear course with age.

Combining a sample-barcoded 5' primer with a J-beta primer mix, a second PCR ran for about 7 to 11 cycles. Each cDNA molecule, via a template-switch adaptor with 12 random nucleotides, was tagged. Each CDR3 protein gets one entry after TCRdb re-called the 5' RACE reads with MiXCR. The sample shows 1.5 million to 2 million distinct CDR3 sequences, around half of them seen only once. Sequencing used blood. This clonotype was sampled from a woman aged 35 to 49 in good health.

The CDR3 loop reads CASSKEGARSGYTF. DNA of the CDR3: TGTGCCAGCAGCAAAGAGGGGGCGCGAAGCGGCTACACCTTC. The rearrangement joins TRBV7-9 to TRBJ1-2, with 7 bases fitting TRBD1. After removal of 5 bases from V and 8 bases from J, the junction contained 11 bases not matched to a gene. The CDR3 runs to 14 residues. CDR1 and CDR2 (germline): SEHNR, FQNEAQ (reference sequence).